This T cell receptor beta chain was identified during a study of T-cell memory formation after mild COVID-19. Background on the study: Largely donor-specific sequence clusters came from two donors. Study-level points and caveats: Clones that contracted clustered mainly in CM and EM if CD4+ and in EMRA if CD8+. The SARS-CoV-2 specificity of second-wave clones reaching peak at day 37 remained unverified.

Notes on this clonotype: Its antigen is still unknown.

Between the trimmed V and J ends, which lost 6 bases and 3 bases, there was a span of 14 bases. There are 15 residues in the CDR3. TCRdb analysed the 5' RACE reads with MiXCR anew, one entry per CDR3 protein. This repertoire shows about 340,000 distinct CDR3 sequences, around 15% found once; its top ten account for approximately 20%. The sequence was collected from a young man who had mild COVID-19 (a few samples of this study predate the infection). Cell type and time point are not known. The rearrangement uses TRBV12-3 or TRBV12-4 and TRBJ2-2; the D gene is possibly TRBD2 (7 bases). Sequences were obtained from PBMCs or a T cell subset sorted from them (not recorded which). CDR3 sequence (DNA): TGTGCCAGCAGATTAACGGGGGGCCACACCGGGGAGCTGTTTTTT. It codes for CASRLTGGHTGELFF.